This entry lists 5 T cell receptor beta chains sequenced from one sample in a study of blood T cell repertoires in COVID-19. Sequencing was performed with immunoSEQ multiplex PCR; in TCRdb, only in-frame clones are kept and a portion is missing. The sample records fewer than 250,000 clones, around four fifths being singletons. Sequencing used peripheral blood. These receptors originate from a man in his fifties or sixties with active or convalescent COVID-19.

This sequence joins TRBV28 and TRBJ2-5, with D perhaps TRBD2 (6 bases). CDR3 length: 14 residues. Germline values: CDR1 MDHEN, CDR2 SYDVKM. V was clipped by 8 bases and J by 0 bases, with 13 bases between them. CDR3 in DNA: TGTGCCAGCCTCGGAGGGAGGTACCAAGAGACCCAGTACTTC. Residues: CASLGGRYQETQYF.

V is TRBV18 and J is TRBJ2-1; 15 bases are shared with TRBD2. Unmatched junction bases numbered 1, after V lost 0 bases and J lost 7 bases. Looked up from germline, CDR1 is KGHSH and CDR2 is LQKENI. The CDR3 length is 16 residues. CDR3 loop: CASSPPGTSGRNEQFF. CDR3 DNA: TGTGCCAGCTCACCACCGGGGACTAGCGGGAGGAATGAGCAGTTCTTC.

The CDR3 nucleotides read TGTGCCAGCAACCGACTAGCGGGGGGCTCTGAGCAGTTCTTC. Protein sequence: CASNRLAGGSEQFF. The V gene is TRBV9, the J gene TRBJ2-1, with TRBD2 matching over 13 bases. This CDR3 contains 14 residues. CDR1 is SGDLS, CDR2 YYNGEE, per germline. V dropped 6 bases and J dropped 9; count of bases not matched to a gene: 6. Based on the CDR3 plus reference TRBV9 and TRBJ2-1, the full variable domain is DSGVTQTPKHLITATGQRVTLRCSPRSGDLSVYWYQQSLDQGLQFLIQYYNGEERAKGNILERFSAQQFPDLHSELNLSSLELGDSALYFCASNRLAGGSEQFFGPGTRLTVL.

The rearrangement links TRBV15 to TRBJ1-2; D is possibly TRBD1 (5 bases). CDR3 length equals 17 residues. Trimming pared 0 bases from V and 0 bases from J, leaving 14 bases between. Per germline, CDR1 LNHNV and CDR2 YYDKDF (reference sequence). This chain's CDR3 is CATSRESGRLANYGYTF. The DNA for the CDR3 is TGTGCCACCAGCAGAGAATCAGGGCGATTAGCTAACTATGGCTACACCTTC. The full variable domain, with the rest looked up from reference TRBV15 and TRBJ1-2, is DAMVIQNPRYQVTQFGKPVTLSCSQTLNHNVMYWYQQKSSQAPKLLFHYYDKDFNNEADTPDNFQSRRPNTSFCFLDIRSPGLGDTAMYLCATSRESGRLANYGYTFGSGTRLTVV.

V is TRBV7-3 and J is TRBJ1-2; tentative D call: TRBD1 (6 bases). The CDR3 is 15 residues long. V was trimmed by 4 bases and J by 2 bases, leaving 14 bases between them. The germline V gene has CDR1 SGHTA and CDR2 FQGTGA. The CDR3 protein is CASSSDGTLNYGYTF. As DNA, the CDR3 is TGTGCCAGCAGCTCGGACGGGACACTCAACTATGGCTACACCTTC.